This entry concerns a single TCR beta chain. Its specificity is not known. This record comes from a study of cytomegalovirus exposure and HLA in healthy donors. Overall study findings and caveats: A later analysis showed HLA-associated TCR beta chains outstripping equally common others in clonal expansion.

CDR1 is MNHEY and CDR2 is SVGAGI in the germline V gene. V shed 11 bases, J shed 3 bases, and the junction held 7 bases outside the gene matches. This CDR3 region has 15 residues. PCR involved 60 Vbeta and 13 Jbeta primers. TCRdb's copy holds only in-frame clones and misses some; the assay was immunoSEQ multiplex PCR. The table has 150,000 to 200,000 clones, about 80% seen once. The sequence was collected from a man aged 50-59 years in good health and CMV-seropositive. The specimen sequenced was PBMCs. The chain carries TRBV6-5 and TRBJ1-6, with 10 bases lining up with TRBD1. DNA for the CDR3: TGTGCCGCCCGCAGGACAGGGGGCTATAATTCACCCCTCCACTTT. It translates to CAARRTGGYNSPLHF.